This T cell receptor (beta chain) was sequenced for a study of OX40 agonist ivuxolimab in advanced cancers. As for the study in general: Hepatocellular carcinoma, melanoma, renal cell or head and neck cancer occurred in dose-escalation patients. General study results and limits: The antigens recognized by the expanded peripheral T cells, that is their antigen specificity, were not determined.

This clone showed up just a few times. Its specificity is unknown. V was pared by 4 bases and J by 1 base, with 10 bases between. This CDR3 is built from 14 residues. CDR1 MNHEY and CDR2 SMNVEV come from the germline V gene (reference sequence). Using immunoSEQ multiplex PCR, the repertoire was profiled, and TCRdb retains in-frame clones only, with some absent. The sample includes 90,000 to 100,000 clones, more than 85% seen only once; the top ten take 2% to 3%. Autoimmune disease history or systemic immunosuppression was exclusionary. V usage is TRBV27 and J usage is TRBJ1-1, with D unresolved. This material consisted of CD4+ or CD8+ T cells sorted from blood, taken in a trial of the OX40 agonist ivuxolimab. The clonotype comes from an adult with an advanced solid tumor such as melanoma, head and neck, liver or kidney cancer. CDR3: CASSSMRSNTEAFF. Here the CDR3 DNA reads TGTGCCAGCAGTTCCATGCGGTCGAACACTGAAGCTTTCTTT.